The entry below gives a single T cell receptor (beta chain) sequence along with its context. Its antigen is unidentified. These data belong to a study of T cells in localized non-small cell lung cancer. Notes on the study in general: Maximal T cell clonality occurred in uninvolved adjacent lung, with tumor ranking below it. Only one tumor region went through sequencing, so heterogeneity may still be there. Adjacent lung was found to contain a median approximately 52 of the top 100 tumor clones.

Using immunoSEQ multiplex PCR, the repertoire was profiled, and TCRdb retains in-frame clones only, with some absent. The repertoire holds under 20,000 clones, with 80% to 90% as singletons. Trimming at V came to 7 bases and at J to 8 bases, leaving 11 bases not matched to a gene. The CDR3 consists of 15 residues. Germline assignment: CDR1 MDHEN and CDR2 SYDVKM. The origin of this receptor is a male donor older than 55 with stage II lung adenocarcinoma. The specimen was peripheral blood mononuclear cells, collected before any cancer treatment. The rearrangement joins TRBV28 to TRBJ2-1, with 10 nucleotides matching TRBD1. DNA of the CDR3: TGTGCCAGCAATGGGGTCGGGACAGGGGACTATGAGCAGTTCTTC. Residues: CASNGVGTGDYEQFF. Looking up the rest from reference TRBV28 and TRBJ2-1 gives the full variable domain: DVKVTQSSRYLVKRTGEKVFLECVQDMDHENMFWYRQDPGLGLRLIYFSYDVKMKEKGDIPEGYSVSREKKERFSLILESASTNQTSMYLCASNGVGTGDYEQFFGPGTRLTVL.